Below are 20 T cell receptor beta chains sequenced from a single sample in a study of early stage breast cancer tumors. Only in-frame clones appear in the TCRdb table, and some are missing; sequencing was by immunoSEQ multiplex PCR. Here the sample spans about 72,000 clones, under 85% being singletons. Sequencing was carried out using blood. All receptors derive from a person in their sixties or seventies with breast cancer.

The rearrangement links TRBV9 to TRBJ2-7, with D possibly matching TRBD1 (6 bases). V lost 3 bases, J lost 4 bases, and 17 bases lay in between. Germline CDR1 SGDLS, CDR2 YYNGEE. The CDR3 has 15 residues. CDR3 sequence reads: CASSGTSGVAYEQYF. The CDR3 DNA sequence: TGTGCCAGCAGCGGGACATCAGGGGTAGCGTACGAGCAGTACTTC.

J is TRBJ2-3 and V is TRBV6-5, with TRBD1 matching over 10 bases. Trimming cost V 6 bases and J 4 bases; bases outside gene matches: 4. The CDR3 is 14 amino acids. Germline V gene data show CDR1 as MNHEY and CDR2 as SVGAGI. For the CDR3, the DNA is TGTGCCAGCAGGGAGACAGGGGGCGCAGATACGCAGTATTTT. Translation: CASRETGGADTQYF.

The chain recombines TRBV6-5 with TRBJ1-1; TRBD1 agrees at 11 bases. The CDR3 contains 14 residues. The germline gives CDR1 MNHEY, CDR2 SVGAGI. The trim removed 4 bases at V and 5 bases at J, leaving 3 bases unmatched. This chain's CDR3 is CASSFGQGATEAFF. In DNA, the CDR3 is TGTGCCAGCAGTTTCGGACAGGGGGCTACTGAAGCTTTCTTT.

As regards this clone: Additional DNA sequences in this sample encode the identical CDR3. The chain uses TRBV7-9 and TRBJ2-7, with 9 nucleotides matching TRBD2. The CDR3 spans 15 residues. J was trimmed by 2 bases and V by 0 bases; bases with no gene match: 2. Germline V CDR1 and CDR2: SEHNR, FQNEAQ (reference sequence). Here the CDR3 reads CASSLASGRPYEQYF. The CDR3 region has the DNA TGTGCCAGCAGCTTAGCTAGCGGGAGACCCTACGAGCAGTACTTC.

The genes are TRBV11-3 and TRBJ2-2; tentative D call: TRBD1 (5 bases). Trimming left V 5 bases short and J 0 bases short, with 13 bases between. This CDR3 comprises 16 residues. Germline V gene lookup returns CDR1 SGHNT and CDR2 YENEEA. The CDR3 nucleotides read TGTGCCAGCAGCCCCCCCCGGACAACGAACACCGGGGAGCTGTTTTTT. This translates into CASSPPRTTNTGELFF.

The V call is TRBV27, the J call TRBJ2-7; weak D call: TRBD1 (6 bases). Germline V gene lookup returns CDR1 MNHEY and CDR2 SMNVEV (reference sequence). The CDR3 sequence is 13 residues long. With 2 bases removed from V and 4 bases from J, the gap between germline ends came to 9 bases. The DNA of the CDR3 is TGTGCCAGCAGTTTAAGGCAGGGGTACGAGCAGTACTTC. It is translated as CASSLRQGYEQYF.

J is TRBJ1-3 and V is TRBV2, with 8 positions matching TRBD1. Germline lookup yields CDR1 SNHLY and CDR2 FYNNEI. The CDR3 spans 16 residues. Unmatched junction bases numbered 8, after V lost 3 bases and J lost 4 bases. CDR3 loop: CASSEEGRGLGNTIYF. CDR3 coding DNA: TGTGCCAGCAGTGAGGAGGGCAGGGGGCTCGGAAACACCATATATTTT.

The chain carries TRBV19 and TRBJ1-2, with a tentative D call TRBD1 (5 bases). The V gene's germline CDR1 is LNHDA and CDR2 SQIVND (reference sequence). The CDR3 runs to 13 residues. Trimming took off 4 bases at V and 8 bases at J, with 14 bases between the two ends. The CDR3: CASSRSGTQGYTF. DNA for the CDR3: TGTGCCAGTAGTAGATCCGGGACTCAAGGCTACACCTTC.

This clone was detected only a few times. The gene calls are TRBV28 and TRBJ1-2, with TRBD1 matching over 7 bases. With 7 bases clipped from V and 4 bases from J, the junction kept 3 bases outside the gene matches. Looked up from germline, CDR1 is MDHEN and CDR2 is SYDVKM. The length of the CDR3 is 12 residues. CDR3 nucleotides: TGTGCCAGCAACACAGGGGTCTATGGCTACACCTTC. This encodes CASNTGVYGYTF.

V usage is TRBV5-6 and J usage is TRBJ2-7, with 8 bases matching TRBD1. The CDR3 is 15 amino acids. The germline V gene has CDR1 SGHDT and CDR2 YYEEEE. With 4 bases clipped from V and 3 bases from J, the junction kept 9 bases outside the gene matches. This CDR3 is CASSPWDRRYYEQYF. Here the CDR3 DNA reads TGTGCCAGCAGCCCGTGGGACAGGAGATACTACGAGCAGTACTTC.

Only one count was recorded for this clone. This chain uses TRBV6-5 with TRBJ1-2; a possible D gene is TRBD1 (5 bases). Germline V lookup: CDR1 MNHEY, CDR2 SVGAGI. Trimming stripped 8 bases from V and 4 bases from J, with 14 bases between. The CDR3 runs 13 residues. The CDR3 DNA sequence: TGTGCCAGCCGATCTTCAGGGACCTATGGCTACACCTTC. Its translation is CASRSSGTYGYTF.

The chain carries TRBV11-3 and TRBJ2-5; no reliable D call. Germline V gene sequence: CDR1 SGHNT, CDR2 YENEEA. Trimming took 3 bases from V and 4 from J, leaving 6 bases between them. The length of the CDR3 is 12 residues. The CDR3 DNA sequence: TGTGCCAGCAGCTTTACTGGAGAGACCCAGTACTTC. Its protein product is CASSFTGETQYF.

The CDR3 protein is CASSSGSSYEQYF. In nucleotides, the CDR3 is TGTGCCAGCAGTTCTGGCTCCTCCTACGAGCAGTACTTC. The chain couples TRBV28 to TRBJ2-7; no firm D call. Germline-derived CDR1 and CDR2 are MDHEN and SYDVKM. V gave up 4 bases and J gave up 0 bases, with 7 bases separating them. The CDR3 is 13 residues long.

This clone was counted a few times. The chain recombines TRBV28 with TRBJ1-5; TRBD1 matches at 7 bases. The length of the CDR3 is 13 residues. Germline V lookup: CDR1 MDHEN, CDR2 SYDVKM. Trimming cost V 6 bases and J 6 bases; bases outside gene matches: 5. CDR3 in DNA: TGTGCCAGCAGCATAGACAGGGCTCAGCCCCAGCATTTT. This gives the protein CASSIDRAQPQHF.

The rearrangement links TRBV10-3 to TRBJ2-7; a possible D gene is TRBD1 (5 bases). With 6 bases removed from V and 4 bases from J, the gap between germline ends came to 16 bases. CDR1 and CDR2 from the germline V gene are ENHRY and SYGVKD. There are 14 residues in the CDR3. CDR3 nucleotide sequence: TGTGCCATCAGGGGGCAAGCGAACGCGTACGAGCAGTACTTC. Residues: CAIRGQANAYEQYF.

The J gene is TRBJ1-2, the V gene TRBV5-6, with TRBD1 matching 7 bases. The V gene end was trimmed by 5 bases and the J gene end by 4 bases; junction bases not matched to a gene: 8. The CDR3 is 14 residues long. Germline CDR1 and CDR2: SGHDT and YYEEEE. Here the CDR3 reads CASRNRQGSYGYTF. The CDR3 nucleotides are TGTGCCAGCAGAAACAGACAGGGCTCCTATGGCTACACCTTC.

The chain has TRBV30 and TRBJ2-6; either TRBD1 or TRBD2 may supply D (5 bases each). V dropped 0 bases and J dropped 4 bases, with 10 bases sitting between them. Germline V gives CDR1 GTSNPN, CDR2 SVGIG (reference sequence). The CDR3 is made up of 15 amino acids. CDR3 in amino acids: CAWSVGGTGANVLTF. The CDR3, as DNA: TGTGCCTGGAGTGTTGGGGGTACCGGGGCCAACGTCCTGACTTTC.

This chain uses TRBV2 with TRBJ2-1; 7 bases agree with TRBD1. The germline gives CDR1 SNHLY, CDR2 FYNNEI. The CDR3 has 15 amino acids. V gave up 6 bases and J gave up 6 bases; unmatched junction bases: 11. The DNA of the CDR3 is TGTGCCAGCAGCCGAAGCCCGGCAGGGGGCAATGAGCAGTTCTTC. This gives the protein CASSRSPAGGNEQFF.

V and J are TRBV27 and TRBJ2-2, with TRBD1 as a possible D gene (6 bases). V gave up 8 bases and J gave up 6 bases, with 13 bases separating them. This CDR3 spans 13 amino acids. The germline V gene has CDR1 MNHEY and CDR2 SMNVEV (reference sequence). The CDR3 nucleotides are TGTGCCAGCGGTCTCAGGGGTGCCGGGGAGCTGTTTTTT. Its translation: CASGLRGAGELFF.

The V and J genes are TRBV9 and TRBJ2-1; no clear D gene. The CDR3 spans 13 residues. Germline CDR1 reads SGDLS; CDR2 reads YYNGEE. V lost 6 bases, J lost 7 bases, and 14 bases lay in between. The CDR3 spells CASNPSFGNEQFF. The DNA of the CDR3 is TGTGCCAGCAATCCCTCTTTCGGGAATGAGCAGTTCTTC.